Presented here are 13 T cell receptor beta chains from one specimen sequenced in a study of healthy donors' naive CD4 and CD8 T cells. TCR libraries were built from 450 to 650 ng of total RNA by linear amplification. One entry per CDR3 protein results from TCRdb running MiXCR on the reads. Here the sample spans around 200,000 distinct CDR3 sequences, about 76% being singletons. The sequenced sample consisted of naive CD4+ and CD8+ T cells sorted from blood, pooled from several donors. The receptors stem from a pool of human donors in good health; the sample pools cells from several healthy donors.

J is TRBJ2-7 and V is TRBV27; 13 bases are a match to TRBD2. Losses at the gene ends were 5 bases for V and 2 bases for J; bases not matched to a gene: 6. The CDR3 sequence is 16 residues long. Germline V lookup: CDR1 MNHEY, CDR2 SMNVEV (reference sequence). CDR3 loop: CASSPGLAGSTYEQYF. The CDR3 bases are TGTGCCAGCAGTCCGGGACTAGCGGGATCAACCTACGAGCAGTACTTC.

The J gene is TRBJ2-3, the V gene TRBV14; 9 positions match TRBD2. The trim removed 6 bases at V and 0 bases at J, leaving 7 bases unmatched. Germline assignment: CDR1 SGHDN and CDR2 FVKESK. This CDR3 contains 16 residues. CDR3 loop: CASSPGLAYSTDTQYF. As DNA, the CDR3 is TGTGCCAGCAGTCCGGGACTAGCTTATAGCACAGATACGCAGTATTTT.

The chain uses TRBV19 and TRBJ2-7; 10 nucleotides agree with TRBD1. CDR1 is LNHDA and CDR2 is SQIVND in the germline V gene (reference sequence). Trimming took 3 bases from V and 0 from J; bases not matched to a gene: 5. CDR3 length: 16 residues. CDR3 sequence (DNA): TGTGCCAGTAGTATGCGGGACAGGGGCTTCTCCTACGAGCAGTACTTC. It specifies CASSMRDRGFSYEQYF.

This clonotype occurred a few times. The rearrangement links TRBV6-6 to TRBJ2-7, with D unclear. Looked up from germline, CDR1 is MNHNY and CDR2 is SVGAGI (reference sequence). This CDR3 has 13 residues. V lost 2 bases, J lost 2 bases, and 7 bases lay in between. The CDR3 DNA is TGTGCCAGCAGTTACATGTCTACCTACGAGCAGTACTTC. Its translation: CASSYMSTYEQYF.

This chain connects TRBV30 to TRBJ2-7, with D maybe TRBD2 (6 bases). V was trimmed by 2 bases and J by 4 bases, leaving 15 bases between them. Per germline, CDR1 GTSNPN and CDR2 SVGIG (reference sequence). This CDR3 region has 14 residues. The CDR3 region is CAWSPTGGGYEQYF. The DNA of the CDR3 is TGTGCCTGGAGTCCCACCGGGGGAGGTTACGAGCAGTACTTC.

This clonotype showed up just a few times. The rearrangement links TRBV19 to TRBJ1-1; TRBD1 is a possible D gene (5 bases). The CDR3 covers 13 residues. Trimming cost V 4 bases and J 8 bases, with 14 bases left between them. Germline assignment: CDR1 LNHDA and CDR2 SQIVND (reference sequence). CDR3 bases: TGTGCCAGTAGTACTTGGGGCAATGACGAAGCTTTCTTT. Translation: CASSTWGNDEAFF.

The V gene is TRBV29-1, the J gene TRBJ2-3; D is perhaps TRBD2 (5 bases). The germline gives CDR1 SQVTM, CDR2 ANQGSEA. The CDR3 extends over 14 amino acids. The V end was cut by 2 bases, the J end by 6 bases, with 15 bases between. CDR3 nucleotide sequence: TGCAGCGTTGAATCAGAGGGAGAGGCTGATACGCAGTATTTT. Translated, it gives CSVESEGEADTQYF.

This clonotype was seen a few times. The CDR3 here is CASTQGGTEAFF. The CDR3 coding sequence is TGTGCCAGCACACAGGGAGGGACTGAAGCTTTCTTT. This rearrangement joins TRBV6-1 to TRBJ1-1, with D maybe TRBD1 (6 bases). V lost 7 bases and J 5 bases, leaving 11 bases between the germline ends. Germline V gene data show CDR1 as MNHNS and CDR2 as SASEGT. The CDR3 consists of 12 residues.

The chain links TRBV4-3 to TRBJ1-2; 10 nucleotides match TRBD1. Germline loops: CDR1 LGHNA, CDR2 YSLEER. The length of the CDR3 is 13 residues. Losses at the gene ends were 4 bases for V and 6 bases for J; bases not matched to a gene: 2. DNA of the CDR3: TGCGCCAGCAGCCCGACAGGGGGCAATGGCTACACCTTC. As protein: CASSPTGGNGYTF.

The chain joins TRBV29-1 to TRBJ2-3; D is perhaps TRBD1 (6 bases). Germline V gene sequence: CDR1 SQVTM, CDR2 ANQGSEA. V lost 2 bases to trimming and J lost 3 bases, with 9 bases between them. This CDR3 comprises 13 residues. CDR3 sequence: CSVEQGRTDTQYF. DNA of the CDR3: TGCAGCGTTGAACAGGGGCGGACAGATACGCAGTATTTT.

This clonotype appeared a single time. The chain has TRBV29-1 and TRBJ1-3, with a weak D call TRBD1 (6 bases). Germline CDR1 reads SQVTM; CDR2 reads ANQGSEA. The CDR3 has 12 amino acids. The germline V and J ends were trimmed by 6 bases and 3 bases, with 9 bases remaining between them. CDR3 residues: CSVQGGGNTIYF. CDR3 in DNA: TGCAGCGTACAGGGAGGTGGAAACACCATATATTTT.

The rearrangement links TRBV19 to TRBJ2-1, with D possibly matching TRBD2 (5 bases). V gave up 9 bases and J gave up 6 bases, with 15 bases separating them. The CDR3 runs 13 residues. Germline V gene lookup returns CDR1 LNHDA and CDR2 SQIVND (reference sequence). The CDR3 DNA reads as TGTGCCAGCGAAGCTAGAGGGCCCAATGAGCAGTTCTTC. Its protein is CASEARGPNEQFF. The full variable domain, its missing parts supplied by reference TRBV19 and TRBJ2-1, is DGGITQSPKYLFRKEGQNVTLSCEQNLNHDAMYWYRQDPGQGLRLIYYSQIVNDFQKGDIAEGYSVSREKKESFPLTVTSAQKNPTAFYLCASEARGPNEQFFGPGTRLTVL.

This chain joins TRBV29-1 and TRBJ1-1, with no clear D. There are 14 residues in the CDR3. Per the germline V gene, CDR1 is SQVTM and CDR2 is ANQGSEA. Deletions cut 2 bases from V and 1 base from J, with 11 bases between. The CDR3 sequence is CSVERRLPNTEAFF. In DNA form, the CDR3 reads TGCAGCGTTGAAAGGCGACTTCCGAACACTGAAGCTTTCTTT.